These 9 T cell receptor beta chains were all obtained from the same sample, sequenced in a study of blood T cell repertoires in COVID-19. Method: immunoSEQ multiplex PCR; TCRdb's copy keeps in-frame clones and lacks some. The data show around 210,000 clones, roughly 85% seen once. The sample consisted of peripheral blood. These receptors all come from a man aged 50-60 years with COVID-19, enrolled during active disease.

The chain joins TRBV11-3 to TRBJ2-5; D not resolved. V gave up 5 bases and J gave up 2 bases, with 12 bases separating them. The CDR3 contains 14 residues. Germline assignment: CDR1 SGHNT and CDR2 YENEEA. CDR3 sequence: CASSPTAAQETQYF. The CDR3 DNA reads TGTGCCAGCAGCCCCACTGCGGCTCAAGAGACCCAGTACTTC.

The rearrangement uses TRBV27 and TRBJ1-1, with TRBD1 matching 8 bases. V was pared by 4 bases and J by 5 bases, with 6 bases of the junction left unmatched. Germline-derived CDR1 and CDR2 are MNHEY and SMNVEV (reference sequence). CDR3 size: 14 residues. The CDR3 loop is CASSSQGALTEAFF. CDR3 nucleotides: TGTGCCAGCAGTTCTCAGGGGGCACTGACTGAAGCTTTCTTT.

This chain joins TRBV5-5 and TRBJ2-7; D might be TRBD1 (5 bases). CDR3 size: 13 residues. Per the germline V gene, CDR1 is SGHKS and CDR2 is YYEKEE (reference sequence). V lost 4 bases and J lost 6, with 14 bases in between. CDR3 amino acids: CASSPQAGREQYF. CDR3 DNA sequence: TGTGCCAGCAGCCCCCAAGCAGGGCGCGAGCAGTACTTC.

This chain connects TRBV5-4 to TRBJ1-6; D perhaps matches TRBD1 (6 bases). V lost 0 bases, J lost 5 bases, and 6 bases lay in between. This CDR3 is built from 14 residues. The germline gives CDR1 SGHNT, CDR2 YYREEE (reference sequence). The CDR3 loop reads CASSLAGDNSPLHF. Here the CDR3 DNA reads TGTGCCAGCAGCTTGGCAGGGGATAATTCACCCCTCCACTTT.

There are a few counts of this clone. The CDR3 loop reads CAWTRGSYNSPLHF. DNA for the CDR3: TGTGCCTGGACTCGGGGATCTTATAATTCACCCCTCCACTTT. The V call is TRBV30, the J call TRBJ1-6; D unclear. The CDR3 has 14 amino acids. Germline V lookup: CDR1 GTSNPN, CDR2 SVGIG (reference sequence). The germline V and J ends were trimmed by 4 bases and 4 bases, with 11 bases remaining between them.

The V call is TRBV21-1, the J call TRBJ2-4; no DNA check was done on the table's D call, TRBD2. TRBV21-1 is a pseudogene. The CDR3 is 15 amino acids. The CDR3 loop is CAPERGQLAKNIQYF. Here the CDR3 DNA reads TGTGCCCCGGAGCGGGGCCAACTAGCCAAAAACATTCAGTACTTC.

V usage is TRBV4-3 and J usage is TRBJ1-3; no clear D. Germline V gene sequence: CDR1 LGHNA, CDR2 YSLEER. CDR3 size: 14 residues. Deletions cut 1 base from V and 3 bases from J, with 7 bases between. The CDR3 loop is CASSQGTDGNTIYF. The CDR3 DNA follows: TGCGCCAGCAGCCAAGGGACTGATGGAAACACCATATATTTT.

The gene calls are TRBV5-1 and TRBJ2-7; TRBD1 is a possible D gene (6 bases). Germline lookup yields CDR1 SGHRS and CDR2 YFSETQ. The CDR3 extends over 14 amino acids. V lost 5 bases, J lost 2 bases, and 14 bases lay in between. The CDR3 is CASRPPTGAYEQYF. The CDR3 nucleotides are TGCGCCAGCAGACCTCCGACAGGAGCCTACGAGCAGTACTTC. The full variable domain, completed using reference TRBV5-1 and TRBJ2-7, is KAGVTQTPRYLIKTRGQQVTLSCSPISGHRSVSWYQQTPGQGLQFLFEYFSETQRNKGNFPGRFSGRQFSNSRSEMNVSTLELGDSALYLCASRPPTGAYEQYFGPGTRLTVT.

J is TRBJ2-7 and V is TRBV7-3; D may be TRBD2 (5 bases). The germline V and J ends were trimmed by 5 bases and 0 bases, with 11 bases remaining between them. The germline CDR1 and CDR2 sequences are SGHTA and FQGTGA. This CDR3 is 14 amino acids long. CDR3 coding DNA: TGTGCCAGCAGCCCCTATGCGGGCTCCTACGAGCAGTACTTC. Protein sequence: CASSPYAGSYEQYF.